The next 13 T cell receptor beta chains were all read from a single sample in a study of blood T cell repertoires in COVID-19. Profiled with immunoSEQ multiplex PCR; TCRdb holds only in-frame clones, not every one. The table shows 250,000 to 350,000 clones, with roughly 82% occurring only once. The sequenced sample consisted of peripheral blood. These receptor sequences come from a woman in her forties or fifties with acute or convalescent COVID-19.

This clone was observed many times. Other DNA sequences in the same sample also yield this CDR3. The J gene is TRBJ1-3, the V gene TRBV6-5; D is uncertain. Germline loops: CDR1 MNHEY, CDR2 SVGAGI. Trimming stripped 0 bases from V and 1 base from J, with 7 bases between. The CDR3 runs 15 residues. DNA of the CDR3: TGTGCCAGCAGTTACTCGGGCAATTCTGGAAACACCATATATTTT. Amino acid sequence: CASSYSGNSGNTIYF.

The chain joins TRBV9 to TRBJ2-1, with a tentative D call TRBD2 (5 bases). CDR1 and CDR2 from the germline V gene are SGDLS and YYNGEE. Trimming took off 0 bases at V and 2 bases at J, with 15 bases between the two ends. There are 17 residues in the CDR3. CDR3 in amino acids: CASSVAMRAGTYNEQFF. In nucleotides, the CDR3 is TGTGCCAGCAGCGTAGCTATGAGGGCAGGTACCTACAATGAGCAGTTCTTC. The full variable domain, in which reference TRBV9 and TRBJ2-1 provide the parts outside the CDR3, is DSGVTQTPKHLITATGQRVTLRCSPRSGDLSVYWYQQSLDQGLQFLIQYYNGEERAKGNILERFSAQQFPDLHSELNLSSLELGDSALYFCASSVAMRAGTYNEQFFGPGTRLTVL.

This clone was observed a single time. The V call is TRBV4-2, the J call TRBJ2-1; 11 bases align to TRBD1. The J segment lost 9 bases and the V segment lost 3 bases, leaving 10 bases of the junction unmatched. This CDR3 is built from 16 residues. Germline CDR1 is LGHNA and CDR2 is YNFKEQ. CDR3 sequence reads: CASSHLRDRGTGEQFF. The CDR3 DNA reads as TGTGCCAGCAGCCACCTCCGGGACAGGGGGACCGGTGAGCAGTTCTTC.

The chain uses TRBV20-1 and TRBJ1-1; D unclear. CDR1 DFQATT and CDR2 SNEGSKA come from the germline V gene (reference sequence). V was clipped by 3 bases and J by 0 bases, with 14 bases between them. The CDR3 has 15 residues. The CDR3: CSASVLVIMNTEAFF. DNA of the CDR3: TGCAGTGCTAGTGTTCTCGTTATAATGAACACTGAAGCTTTCTTT.

The chain couples TRBV7-3 to TRBJ2-1; 7 bases map to TRBD2. V dropped 3 bases and J dropped 8; count of bases not matched to a gene: 4. This CDR3 has 13 residues. Germline V gene lookup returns CDR1 SGHTA and CDR2 FQGTGA. The CDR3 bases are TGTGCCAGCAGCTTGGGAGGGTTCGATGAGCAGTTCTTC. It translates to CASSLGGFDEQFF.

The chain links TRBV4-1 to TRBJ1-2, with D possibly matching TRBD1 (6 bases). V lost 0 bases to trimming and J lost 5 bases, with 16 bases between them. This CDR3 spans 16 amino acids. Germline lookup yields CDR1 MGHRA and CDR2 YSYEKL. The DNA for the CDR3 is TGCGCCAGCAGCCAAGATGAGATGACAGGAGGATATGGCTACACCTTC. It specifies CASSQDEMTGGYGYTF.

The gene calls are TRBV11-2 and TRBJ2-3; 9 bases fit TRBD2. Losses at the gene ends were 2 bases for V and 2 bases for J; bases not matched to a gene: 2. This CDR3 contains 15 residues. Germline lookup yields CDR1 SGHAT and CDR2 FQNNGV. CDR3 in amino acids: CASSLRTSVTDTQYF. The CDR3 DNA reads as TGTGCCAGCAGCTTACGGACTAGCGTCACAGATACGCAGTATTTT.

This rearrangement joins TRBV20-1 to TRBJ1-5, with TRBD1 matching over 8 bases. Germline V gene sequence: CDR1 DFQATT, CDR2 SNEGSKA (reference sequence). V was pared by 3 bases and J by 11 bases, with 21 bases of the junction left unmatched. The CDR3 is 17 residues long. This chain's CDR3 is CSASRVRGQGRRMAQHF. The CDR3 coding sequence is TGCAGTGCTAGTCGTGTCCGAGGACAGGGAAGGAGGATGGCCCAGCATTTT.

The genes are TRBV5-1 and TRBJ2-3, with TRBD1 matching over 9 bases. The CDR3 is made up of 17 amino acids. Germline values: CDR1 SGHRS, CDR2 YFSETQ. The V gene end was trimmed by 3 bases and the J gene end by 2 bases; junction bases not matched to a gene: 10. CDR3 amino acids: CASSSGPGQGDTDTQYF. Written as DNA, the CDR3 is TGCGCCAGCAGCTCAGGGCCGGGACAGGGCGACACAGATACGCAGTATTTT.

In nucleotides, the CDR3 is TGCGCCAGCAGTGAAGGCCTCCGGAGGACTGAAGCTTTCTTT. It specifies CASSEGLRRTEAFF. The chain is built from TRBV10-2 and TRBJ1-1; no clear D. The CDR3 runs 14 residues. Between the trimmed V and J ends, which lost 3 bases and 5 bases, there was a span of 13 bases. Germline CDR1 reads WSHSY; CDR2 reads SAAADI.

The chain employs TRBV7-8 and TRBJ2-7, with 9 bases that match TRBD1. CDR3 length equals 15 residues. Germline-derived CDR1 and CDR2 are SGHVS and FQNEAQ. V was clipped by 0 bases and J by 3 bases; unmatched bases: 3. The CDR3 DNA sequence: TGTGCCAGCAGCTTAGCGGGGACAGGGAACTACGAGCAGTACTTC. Translated: CASSLAGTGNYEQYF.

V is TRBV2 and J is TRBJ2-7; 11 bases are a match to TRBD2. The CDR3 extends over 16 amino acids. Germline-derived CDR1 and CDR2 are SNHLY and FYNNEI. V lost 3 bases, J lost 5 bases, and 9 bases stayed unmatched. The CDR3 here is CASSDLREGLADEQYF. For the CDR3, the DNA is TGTGCCAGCAGTGATCTTCGGGAGGGACTAGCGGACGAGCAGTACTTC.

The chain uses TRBV21-1 and TRBJ2-5; TRBD2 is the table's D call, not checked against the DNA. TRBV21-1 is a known pseudogene. CDR3 length: 16 residues. In DNA, the CDR3 is TGTGCCAGCAGCTCGAGAATCCGGACTAACCAAGAGACCCAGTACTTC. It is translated as CASSSRIRTNQETQYF.